The rows below give T cell receptor beta chains drawn from one sample of a study of CD8 T cells in ankylosing spondylitis. TCRdb processed the 5' RACE reads anew with MiXCR; each CDR3 protein has one entry. Of a few hundred thousand distinct CDR3 sequences listed, approximately 20% were seen once; the top ten hold about 16%. Sequences were obtained from blood, either unsorted or a sorted T cell fraction (not recorded which). The source of these receptors is a male donor with ankylosing spondylitis. CDR3s include the opening cysteine and the closing phenylalanine or tryptophan. The order of the fields is V gene, J gene, CDR3 length, D gene, clone size, CDR3 DNA, CDR3 protein. D genes are given only for firm matches. The size entry is marked missing in some rows and otherwise reads once, few, many or a size class.

>TRBV12-5|TRBJ2-5|14|.|.
TGTGCTAGTGGGCAAGGACAGATCTTCGAGACCCAGTACTTC
CASGQGQIFETQYF
>TRBV3-1|TRBJ2-7|14|.|few
TGTGCCAGCAGCCAAGAAGGATTCTCCTACGAGCAGTACTTC
CASSQEGFSYEQYF
>TRBV4-2|TRBJ2-2|16|.|few
TGTGCCAGCAGCCAAGAGACGTCTAGCTGGGTCGGGGAGCTGTTTTTT
CASSQETSSWVGELFF
>TRBV12-3/TRBV12-4|TRBJ2-3|16|TRBD2|few
TGTGCCAGCAGCACGACTAGCGGGAGCGGCGGAGATACGCAGTATTTT
CASSTTSGSGGDTQYF
>TRBV12-3/TRBV12-4|TRBJ2-3|14|TRBD1|few
TGTGCCAGCAGTATGGGACAGGGCACAGATACGCAGTATTTT
CASSMGQGTDTQYF
>TRBV29-1|TRBJ2-7|12|.|few
TGCAGCGTTGCAGTACAGGGCTACGAGCAGTACTTC
CSVAVQGYEQYF
>TRBV24-1|TRBJ2-1|14|TRBD1|few
TGTGCCACCAGTTTTCAGGGGGCCTACAATGAGCAGTTCTTC
CATSFQGAYNEQFF
>TRBV5-1|TRBJ2-2|13|.|.
TGCGCCAGCAAGGAGGCGAACACCGGGGAGCTGTTTTTT
CASKEANTGELFF
>TRBV5-5|TRBJ2-2|15|.|.
TGTGCCAGCAGCTTCCGTCAGGGAAACACCGGGGAGCTGTTTTTT
CASSFRQGNTGELFF
>TRBV28|TRBJ2-1|13|TRBD2|.
TGTGCCAGCAGTTTAAGACTAGCGGGTCCCAGGTTCTTC
CASSLRLAGPRFF
>TRBV4-2|TRBJ1-5|15|.|.
TGTGCCAGCAGCCAGCAGAGACATAGCAATCAGCCCCAGCATTTT
CASSQQRHSNQPQHF
>TRBV3-1|TRBJ2-1|15|.|many
TGTGCCAGCAGCCAGGACTACGAGATCTACAATGAGCAGTTCTTC
CASSQDYEIYNEQFF
>TRBV7-8|TRBJ1-4|17|.|.
TGTGCCAGCAGCTTATCCTTAGGGTGGGTGGCGAGTGAAAAACTGTTTTTT
CASSLSLGWVASEKLFF
>TRBV12-3/TRBV12-4|TRBJ1-5|14|.|many
TGTGCCAGCAGTTTAACCGGGGAAAATCAGCCCCAGCATTTT
CASSLTGENQPQHF
>TRBV20-1|TRBJ1-2|12|TRBD1|.
TGCAGTGCTCGAAGGGACAGCTATGGCTACACCTTC
CSARRDSYGYTF
>TRBV18|TRBJ1-1|14|.|few
TGTGCCAGCTCACAGGTACAGATGAACACTGAAGCTTTCTTT
CASSQVQMNTEAFF
>TRBV7-2|TRBJ2-3|16|.|.
TGTGCCAGCAGCTTATTCGGCTCTGGGGGCACAGATACGCAGTATTTT
CASSLFGSGGTDTQYF